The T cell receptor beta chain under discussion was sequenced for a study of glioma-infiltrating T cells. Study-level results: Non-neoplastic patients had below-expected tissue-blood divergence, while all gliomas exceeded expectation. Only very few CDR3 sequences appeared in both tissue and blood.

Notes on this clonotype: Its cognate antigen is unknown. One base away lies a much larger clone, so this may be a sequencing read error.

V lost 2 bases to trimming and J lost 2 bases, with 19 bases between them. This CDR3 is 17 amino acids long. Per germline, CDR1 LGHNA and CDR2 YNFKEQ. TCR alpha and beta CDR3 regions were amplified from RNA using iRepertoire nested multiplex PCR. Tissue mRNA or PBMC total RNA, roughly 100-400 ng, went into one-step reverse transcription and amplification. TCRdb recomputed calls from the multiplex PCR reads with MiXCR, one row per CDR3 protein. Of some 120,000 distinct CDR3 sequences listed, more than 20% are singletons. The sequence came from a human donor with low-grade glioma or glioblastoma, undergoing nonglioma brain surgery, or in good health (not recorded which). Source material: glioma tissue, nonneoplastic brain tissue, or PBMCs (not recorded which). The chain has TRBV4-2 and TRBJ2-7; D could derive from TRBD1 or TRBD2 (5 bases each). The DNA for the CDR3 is TGTGCCAGCAGCCAATCCGAGGGGCTAGGAGGCCCCTACGAGCAGTACTTC. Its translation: CASSQSEGLGGPYEQYF.